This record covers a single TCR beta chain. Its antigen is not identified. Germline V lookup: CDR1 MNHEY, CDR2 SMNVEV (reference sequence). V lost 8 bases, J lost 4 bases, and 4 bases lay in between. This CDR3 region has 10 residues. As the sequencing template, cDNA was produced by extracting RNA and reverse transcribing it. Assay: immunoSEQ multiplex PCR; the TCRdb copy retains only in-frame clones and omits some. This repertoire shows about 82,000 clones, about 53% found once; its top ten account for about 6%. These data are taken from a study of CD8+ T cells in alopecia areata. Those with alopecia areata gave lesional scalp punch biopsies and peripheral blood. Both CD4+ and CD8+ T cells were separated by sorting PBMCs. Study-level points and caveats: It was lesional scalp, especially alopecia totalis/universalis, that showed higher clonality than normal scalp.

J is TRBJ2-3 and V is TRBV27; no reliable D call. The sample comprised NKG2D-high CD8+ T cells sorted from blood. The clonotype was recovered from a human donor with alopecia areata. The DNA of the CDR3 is TGTGCCAGCTCGGCAGATACGCAGTATTTT. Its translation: CASSADTQYF.